Listed below are T cell receptor beta chains from one sample, sequenced in a study of cytomegalovirus exposure and HLA in healthy donors. Clones were read by immunoSEQ multiplex PCR, and TCRdb kept only the in-frame ones, dropping some. The data hold about 280,000 clones, with over 75% observed a single time. Sequencing used PBMCs. The receptors shown here come from a woman in her late teens or twenties in good health and CMV-seronegative. Both conserved end residues are part of each CDR3. D genes are given only for firm matches. Size tells how often a clone was seen (once, few, many) or the class of an expanded clone, and some rows leave it out.

clone_size j_call d_call v_call cdr3_aa cdr3_nt
. TRBJ2-7 TRBD1 TRBV5-6 CASSSATGSSYEQYF TGTGCCAGCAGCTCGGCGACAGGGAGCTCCTACGAGCAGTACTTC
. TRBJ2-5 TRBD1 TRBV2 CASSGRQGQSETQYF TGTGCCAGCAGCGGGAGACAGGGGCAATCGGAGACCCAGTACTTC
. TRBJ1-5 . TRBV28 CASKQGRLEPQHF TGTGCCAGCAAGCAGGGTAGGTTAGAGCCCCAGCATTTT
. TRBJ1-1 . TRBV5-1 CASSLAAGQNSEAFF TGCGCCAGCAGCCTTGCCGCAGGGCAGAACAGTGAAGCTTTCTTT
few TRBJ2-3 . TRBV27 CASSFRETGTDTQYF TGTGCCAGCAGTTTCCGGGAGACGGGGACAGATACGCAGTATTTT
once TRBJ2-7 TRBD2 TRBV6-6 CASSTRRGTTYEQYF TGTGCCAGCAGCACCCGGCGCGGGACTACCTACGAGCAGTACTTC
. TRBJ1-1 TRBD1 TRBV4-3 CASSPGAGGRSTEAFF TGCGCCAGCAGTCCTGGGGCAGGGGGCAGGAGTACTGAAGCTTTCTTT
. TRBJ2-1 TRBD2 TRBV29-1 CSGVAGAIGNEQFF TGCAGCGGGGTAGCGGGAGCGATTGGTAATGAGCAGTTCTTC
. TRBJ1-3 TRBD1 TRBV28 CASSLEGGTGNTIYF TGTGCCAGCAGTTTAGAAGGGGGCACTGGAAACACCATATATTTT
once TRBJ2-3 TRBD1 TRBV4-1 CASSHRTGSLDTQYF TGCGCCAGCAGCCACAGGACAGGGAGTTTGGATACGCAGTATTTT
. TRBJ2-1 TRBD2 TRBV11-2 CASSLDTSVGGSSYNEQFF TGTGCCAGCAGCTTAGATACGTCGGTTGGCGGGAGCTCCTACAATGAGCAGTTCTTC
. TRBJ2-1 . TRBV27 CASSPMGGAALYNEQFF TGTGCCAGCAGCCCAATGGGTGGGGCGGCCCTATACAATGAGCAGTTCTTC
. TRBJ1-3 . TRBV2 CASSEGSGHRNTIYF TGTGCCAGCAGTGAAGGATCGGGACACAGAAACACCATATATTTT
few TRBJ1-5 . TRBV2 CASSVRHLSNQPQHF TGTGCCAGCAGTGTGAGGCATCTTAGCAATCAGCCCCAGCATTTT
. TRBJ2-2 TRBD2 TRBV6-4 CASSDSHRLAGNTGELFF TGTGCCAGCAGTGACTCTCACAGACTAGCGGGAAACACCGGGGAGCTGTTTTTT
once TRBJ1-3 TRBD1 TRBV29-1 CSVVEGAPGNTIYF TGCAGCGTTGTGGAGGGGGCGCCTGGAAACACCATATATTTT
. TRBJ1-2 TRBD1 TRBV30 CAWSVLGQGLDGYTF TGTGCCTGGAGTGTACTTGGACAGGGGTTGGATGGCTACACCTTC
few TRBJ1-3 . TRBV18 CASSTGSSGNTIYF TGTGCCAGCTCCACAGGGAGCTCTGGAAACACCATATATTTT
. TRBJ2-1 . TRBV7-7 CASSPDTLSYNEQFF TGTGCCAGCAGCCCGGACACACTCTCCTACAATGAGCAGTTCTTC
. TRBJ1-3 . TRBV28 CASSLEAGNTIYF TGTGCCAGCTCTCTTGAGGCTGGAAACACCATATATTTT
. TRBJ2-2 . TRBV19 CAVVGPTGHRTGELFF TGTGCCGTAGTCGGACCAACGGGACACCGCACCGGGGAGCTGTTTTTT
. TRBJ2-7 . TRBV29-1 CSVEGGYEQYF TGCAGCGTTGAGGGGGGATACGAGCAGTACTTC
once TRBJ2-7 TRBD2 TRBV28 CASSLALGLAGTSNYEQYF TGTGCCAGCAGTTTAGCCCTGGGACTAGCGGGAACCTCCAATTACGAGCAGTACTTC
. TRBJ2-3 . TRBV14 CASSLQWGLTDTQYF TGTGCCAGCAGCCTACAGTGGGGCCTCACAGATACGCAGTATTTT
once TRBJ2-1 TRBD2 TRBV11-3 CASSLEGGVNEQFF TGTGCCAGCAGCTTAGAGGGAGGGGTCAATGAGCAGTTCTTC
. TRBJ2-1 . TRBV7-9 CASSPGRGALDEQFF TGTGCCAGCAGTCCTGGGCGGGGCGCCCTAGACGAGCAGTTCTTC
. TRBJ2-1 . TRBV10-3 CAISPAGVYNEQFF TGTGCCATCAGTCCAGCGGGCGTCTACAATGAGCAGTTCTTC
. TRBJ1-4 . TRBV4-3 CASSLRANEKLFF TGCGCCAGCAGCCTCAGGGCTAATGAAAAACTGTTTTTT
once TRBJ1-2 . TRBV4-2 CASSQVAGDGYTF TGTGCCAGCAGCCAAGTCGCCGGGGATGGCTACACCTTT
once TRBJ2-7 . TRBV6-6 CASSSPDKTYEQYF TGTGCCAGCAGTTCCCCGGACAAAACCTACGAGCAGTACTTC
. TRBJ1-6 TRBD1 TRBV28 CASSFLTGRYSPLHF TGTGCCAGCAGTTTCCTGACAGGGCGCTATTCACCCCTCCACTTT
. TRBJ2-1 TRBD2 TRBV5-1 CASTGEGLAGNEQFF TGCGCCAGCACAGGGGAGGGGCTAGCGGGCAATGAGCAGTTCTTC
. TRBJ2-3 TRBD1 TRBV5-1 CASSSQGTGGGDTQYF TGCGCCAGCAGCTCACAAGGGACAGGGGGCGGTGATACGCAGTATTTT
. TRBJ1-4 TRBD1 TRBV25-1 CASSERGGVTNEKLFF TGTGCCAGCAGTGAAAGAGGGGGCGTAACTAATGAAAAACTGTTTTTT
once TRBJ2-1 TRBD2 TRBV2 CASAQRVGTSGNEQFF TGTGCCAGCGCACAGAGGGTAGGGACTAGCGGCAATGAGCAGTTCTTC
. TRBJ1-1 . TRBV4-3 CASSQRVTENTEAFF TGCGCCAGCAGCCAACGGGTGACTGAGAACACTGAAGCTTTCTTT
few TRBJ2-3 . TRBV5-8 CASSLFPSTDTQYF TGTGCCAGCAGCTTGTTTCCTAGCACAGATACGCAGTATTTT
. TRBJ2-5 . TRBV6-1 CASSENMQGSETQYF TGTGCCAGCAGTGAAAATATGCAGGGCAGCGAGACCCAGTACTTC
once TRBJ2-7 TRBD1 TRBV9 CASSVGGVGTVEQYF TGTGCCAGCAGCGTAGGAGGGGTGGGGACAGTAGAGCAGTACTTC
. TRBJ2-1 . TRBV9 CASNLVGGEWNEQFF TGTGCCAGCAACCTCGTGGGCGGGGAATGGAATGAGCAGTTCTTC
. TRBJ1-1 TRBD1 TRBV9 CASSPGTGGNTEAFF TGTGCCAGCAGCCCAGGGACAGGGGGGAACACTGAAGCTTTCTTT
. TRBJ1-1 TRBD1 TRBV27 CASSLMRQGVNTEAFF TGTGCCAGCAGTTTAATGAGGCAGGGGGTGAACACTGAAGCTTTCTTT
. TRBJ2-5 . TRBV25-1 CASADYFRTQYF TGTGCCAGCGCCGACTACTTTAGGACCCAGTACTTC
. TRBJ2-7 TRBD1 TRBV16 CASSHTGGYEQYF TGTGCCAGCAGCCATACAGGGGGCTACGAGCAGTACTTC
. TRBJ2-1 TRBD1 TRBV2 CASRMDRGTYNEQFF TGTGCCAGCAGAATGGACAGGGGGACATACAATGAGCAGTTCTTC
. TRBJ1-1 . TRBV4-1 CASSQDPAVLTSEAFF TGCGCCAGCAGCCAAGATCCAGCGGTTCTAACAAGTGAAGCTTTCTTT
. TRBJ1-1 . TRBV7-3 CASSPTAAANTEAFF TGTGCCAGCAGCCCCACTGCGGCAGCGAACACTGAAGCTTTCTTT
. TRBJ2-7 TRBD1 TRBV10-2 CASSELGQEPYEQYF TGCGCCAGCAGTGAGTTAGGACAGGAACCCTACGAGCAGTACTTC
once TRBJ1-1 . TRBV19 CASSSKRSTEAFF TGTGCCAGTAGTTCAAAAAGGAGTACTGAAGCTTTCTTT
. TRBJ1-1 TRBD1 TRBV28 CASSLPGQGFGAFF TGTGCCAGCAGTCTCCCGGGACAGGGGTTTGGAGCTTTCTTT
. TRBJ2-7 . TRBV9 CASSGPGGIAYEQYF TGTGCCAGCAGCGGACCAGGGGGGATTGCCTACGAGCAGTACTTC
. TRBJ1-5 TRBD1 TRBV5-1 CASSPGTGGGSNQPQHF TGCGCCAGCAGCCCCGGGACAGGGGGCGGAAGCAATCAGCCCCAGCATTTT
. TRBJ1-3 . TRBV28 CASSLTSSGNTIYF TGTGCCAGCAGTTTGACAAGCTCTGGAAACACCATATATTTT
. TRBJ2-7 . TRBV2 CASSAAGFRYEQYF TGTGCCAGCAGTGCGGCAGGGTTTAGGTACGAGCAGTACTTC
. TRBJ2-7 . TRBV7-9 CASSLQLNEQYF TGTGCCAGCAGCCTCCAGTTGAACGAGCAGTACTTC
. TRBJ1-5 . TRBV5-6 CASSLAGGSNQPQHF TGTGCCAGCAGCTTGGCCGGCGGGTCCAATCAGCCCCAGCATTTT